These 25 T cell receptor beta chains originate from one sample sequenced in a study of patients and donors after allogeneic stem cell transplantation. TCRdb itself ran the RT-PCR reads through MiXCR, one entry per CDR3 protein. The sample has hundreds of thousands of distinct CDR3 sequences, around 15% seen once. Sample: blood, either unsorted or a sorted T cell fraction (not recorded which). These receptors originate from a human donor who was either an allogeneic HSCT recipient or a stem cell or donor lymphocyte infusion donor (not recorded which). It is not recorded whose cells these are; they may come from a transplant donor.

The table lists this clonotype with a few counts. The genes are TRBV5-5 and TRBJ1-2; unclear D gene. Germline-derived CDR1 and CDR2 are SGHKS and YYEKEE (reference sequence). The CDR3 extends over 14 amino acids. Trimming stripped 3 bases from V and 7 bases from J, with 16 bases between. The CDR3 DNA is TGTGCCAGCAGCTACCCGCGACCCGAGGGTGGCTACACCTTC. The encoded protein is CASSYPRPEGGYTF.

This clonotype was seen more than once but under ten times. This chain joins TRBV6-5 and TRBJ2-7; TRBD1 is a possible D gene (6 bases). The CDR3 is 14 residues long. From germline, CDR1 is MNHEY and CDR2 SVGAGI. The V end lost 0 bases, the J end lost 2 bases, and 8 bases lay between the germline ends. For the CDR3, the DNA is TGTGCCAGCAGTTACTCGAGGGACACCTACGAGCAGTACTTC. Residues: CASSYSRDTYEQYF.

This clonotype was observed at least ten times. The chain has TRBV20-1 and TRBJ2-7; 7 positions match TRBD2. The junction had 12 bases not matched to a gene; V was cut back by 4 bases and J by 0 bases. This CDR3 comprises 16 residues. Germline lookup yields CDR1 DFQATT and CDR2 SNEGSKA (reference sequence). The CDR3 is CSAIPLAGASSYEQYF. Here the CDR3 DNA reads TGCAGTGCTATTCCTTTGGCGGGAGCCTCCTCCTACGAGCAGTACTTC.

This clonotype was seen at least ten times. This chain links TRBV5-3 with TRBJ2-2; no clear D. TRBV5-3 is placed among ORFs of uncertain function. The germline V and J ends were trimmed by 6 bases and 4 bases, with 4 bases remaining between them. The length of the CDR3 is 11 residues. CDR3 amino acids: CARITTGELFF. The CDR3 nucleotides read TGTGCCAGAATTACCACCGGGGAGCTGTTTTTT.

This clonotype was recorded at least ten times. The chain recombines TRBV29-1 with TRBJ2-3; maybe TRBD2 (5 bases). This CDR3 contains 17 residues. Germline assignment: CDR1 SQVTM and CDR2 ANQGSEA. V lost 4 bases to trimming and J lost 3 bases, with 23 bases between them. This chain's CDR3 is CSVVWPPSSNKTDTQYF. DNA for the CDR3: TGCAGCGTTGTGTGGCCCCCTTCTAGCAACAAAACAGATACGCAGTATTTT.

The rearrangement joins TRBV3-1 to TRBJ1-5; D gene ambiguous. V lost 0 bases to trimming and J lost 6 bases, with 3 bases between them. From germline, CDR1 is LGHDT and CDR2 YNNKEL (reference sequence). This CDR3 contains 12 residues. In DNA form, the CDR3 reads TGTGCCAGCAGCCAAGAGAGTCAGCCCCAGCATTTT. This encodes CASSQESQPQHF.

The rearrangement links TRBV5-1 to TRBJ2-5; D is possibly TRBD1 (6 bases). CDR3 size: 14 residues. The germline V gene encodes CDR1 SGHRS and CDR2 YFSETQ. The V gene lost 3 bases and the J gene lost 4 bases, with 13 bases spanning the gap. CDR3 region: CASSSTGKAETQYF. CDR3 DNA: TGCGCCAGCAGCTCTACAGGGAAGGCAGAGACCCAGTACTTC.

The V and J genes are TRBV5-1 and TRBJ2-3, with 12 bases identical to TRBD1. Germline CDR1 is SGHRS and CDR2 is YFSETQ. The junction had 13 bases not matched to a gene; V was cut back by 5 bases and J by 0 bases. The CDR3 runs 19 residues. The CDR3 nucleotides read TGCGCCAGCAGTTCGGGACAGGGGGCTTCGATGATAAGCACAGATACGCAGTATTTT. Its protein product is CASSSGQGASMISTDTQYF. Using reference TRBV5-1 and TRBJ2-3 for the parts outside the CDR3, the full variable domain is KAGVTQTPRYLIKTRGQQVTLSCSPISGHRSVSWYQQTPGQGLQFLFEYFSETQRNKGNFPGRFSGRQFSNSRSEMNVSTLELGDSALYLCASSSGQGASMISTDTQYFGPGTRLTVL.

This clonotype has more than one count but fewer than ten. The CDR3 DNA follows: TGCAGTGCTAGGCGATCACGGACAGGGGCCTACAATGAGCAGTTCTTC. This codes for CSARRSRTGAYNEQFF. The chain links TRBV20-1 to TRBJ2-1, with 9 nucleotides matching TRBD1. V shed 3 bases and J 2 bases; nucleotides not matched to a gene: 8. Germline CDR1 reads DFQATT; CDR2 reads SNEGSKA (reference sequence). The CDR3 contains 16 residues.

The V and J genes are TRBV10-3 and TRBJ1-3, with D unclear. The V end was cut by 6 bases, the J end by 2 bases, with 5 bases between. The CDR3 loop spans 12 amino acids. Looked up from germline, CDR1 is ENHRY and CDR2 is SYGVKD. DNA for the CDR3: TGTGCCATCAGGGGTGCTGGAAACACCATATATTTT. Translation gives CAIRGAGNTIYF.

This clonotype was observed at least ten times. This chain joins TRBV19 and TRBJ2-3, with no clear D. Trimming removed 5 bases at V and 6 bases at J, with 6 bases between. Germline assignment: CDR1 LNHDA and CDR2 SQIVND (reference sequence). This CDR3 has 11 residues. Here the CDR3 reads CASSGRDTQYF. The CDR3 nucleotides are TGTGCCAGTAGTGGTCGGGATACGCAGTATTTT. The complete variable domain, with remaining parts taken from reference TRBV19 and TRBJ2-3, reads DGGITQSPKYLFRKEGQNVTLSCEQNLNHDAMYWYRQDPGQGLRLIYYSQIVNDFQKGDIAEGYSVSREKKESFPLTVTSAQKNPTAFYLCASSGRDTQYFGPGTRLTVL.

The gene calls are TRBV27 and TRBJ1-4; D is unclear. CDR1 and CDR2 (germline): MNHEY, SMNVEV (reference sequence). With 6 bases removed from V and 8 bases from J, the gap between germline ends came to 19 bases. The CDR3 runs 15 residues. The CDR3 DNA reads TGTGCCAGCAGCTCGGACGGCCCGGATTGGGAAAAACTGTTTTTT. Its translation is CASSSDGPDWEKLFF.

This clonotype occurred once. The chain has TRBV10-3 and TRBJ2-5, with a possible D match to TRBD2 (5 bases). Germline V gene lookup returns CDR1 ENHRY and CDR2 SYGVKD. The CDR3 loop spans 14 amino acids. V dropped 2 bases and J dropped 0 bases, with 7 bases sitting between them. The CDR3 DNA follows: TGTGCCATCAGTGAGGGCGGGTACCAAGAGACCCAGTACTTC. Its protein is CAISEGGYQETQYF.

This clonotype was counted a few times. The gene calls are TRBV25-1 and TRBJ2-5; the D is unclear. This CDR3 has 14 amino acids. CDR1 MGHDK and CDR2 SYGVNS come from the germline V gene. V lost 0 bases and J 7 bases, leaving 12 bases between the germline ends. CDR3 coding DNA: TGTGCCAGCAGTGAATATAGAGCCGAACGGACCCAGTACTTC. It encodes CASSEYRAERTQYF.

CDR3 sequence reads: CASRGQGFGYTF. CDR3 nucleotide sequence: TGTGCCAGCAGGGGACAGGGATTCGGCTACACCTTC. The chain employs TRBV2 and TRBJ1-2; 9 positions match TRBD1. V dropped 6 bases and J dropped 8; count of bases not matched to a gene: 4. The CDR3 is made up of 12 amino acids. The germline V gene has CDR1 SNHLY and CDR2 FYNNEI.

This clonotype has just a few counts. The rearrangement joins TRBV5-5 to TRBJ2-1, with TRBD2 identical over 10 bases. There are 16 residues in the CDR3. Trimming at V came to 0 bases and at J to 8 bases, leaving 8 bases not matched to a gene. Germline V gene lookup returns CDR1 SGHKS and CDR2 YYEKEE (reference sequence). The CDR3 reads CASSLEGSGGVDEQFF. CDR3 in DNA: TGTGCCAGCAGCTTGGAGGGAAGCGGGGGGGTAGATGAGCAGTTCTTC.

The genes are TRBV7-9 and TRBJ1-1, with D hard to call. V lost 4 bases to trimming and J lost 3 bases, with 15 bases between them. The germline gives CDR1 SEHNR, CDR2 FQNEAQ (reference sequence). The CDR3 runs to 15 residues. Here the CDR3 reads CASSSSGFGYTEAFF. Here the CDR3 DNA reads TGTGCCAGCAGCTCCTCAGGCTTCGGATACACTGAAGCTTTCTTT.

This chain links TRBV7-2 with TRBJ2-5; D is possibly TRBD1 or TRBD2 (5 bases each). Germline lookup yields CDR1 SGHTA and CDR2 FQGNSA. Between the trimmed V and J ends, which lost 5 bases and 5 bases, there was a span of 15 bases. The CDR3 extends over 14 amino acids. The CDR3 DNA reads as TGTGCCAGCAGCCCGAGGGCAGGGACGGAGACCCAGTACTTC. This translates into CASSPRAGTETQYF.

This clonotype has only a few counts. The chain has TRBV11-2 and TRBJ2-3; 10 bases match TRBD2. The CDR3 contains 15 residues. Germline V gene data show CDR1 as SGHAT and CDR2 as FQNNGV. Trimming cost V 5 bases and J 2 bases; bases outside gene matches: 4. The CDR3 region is CASSPGLAATDTQYF. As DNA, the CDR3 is TGTGCCAGCAGCCCCGGACTAGCGGCCACAGATACGCAGTATTTT.

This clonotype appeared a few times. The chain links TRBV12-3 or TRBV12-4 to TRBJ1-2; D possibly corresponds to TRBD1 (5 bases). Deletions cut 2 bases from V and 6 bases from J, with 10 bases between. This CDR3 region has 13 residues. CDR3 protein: CASSLRRGNGYTF. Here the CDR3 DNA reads TGTGCCAGCAGTTTAAGGAGGGGTAATGGCTACACCTTC.

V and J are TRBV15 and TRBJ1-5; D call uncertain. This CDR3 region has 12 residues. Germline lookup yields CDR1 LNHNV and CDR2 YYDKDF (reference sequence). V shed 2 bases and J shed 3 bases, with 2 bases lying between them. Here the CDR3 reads CATSRPNQPQHF. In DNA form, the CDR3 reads TGTGCCACCAGCAGACCCAATCAGCCCCAGCATTTT.

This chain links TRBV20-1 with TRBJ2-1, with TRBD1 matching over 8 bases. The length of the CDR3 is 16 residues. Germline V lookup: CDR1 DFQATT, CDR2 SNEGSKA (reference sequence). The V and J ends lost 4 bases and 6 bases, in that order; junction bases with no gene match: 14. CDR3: CSAMRRTGKTGNEQFF. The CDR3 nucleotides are TGCAGTGCTATGCGTCGGACAGGGAAAACTGGCAATGAGCAGTTCTTC.

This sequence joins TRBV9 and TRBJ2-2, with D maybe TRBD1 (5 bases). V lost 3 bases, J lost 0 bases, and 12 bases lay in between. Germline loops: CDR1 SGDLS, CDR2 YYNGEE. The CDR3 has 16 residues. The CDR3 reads CASSAIETANTGELFF. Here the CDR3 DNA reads TGTGCCAGCAGCGCCATCGAGACAGCGAACACCGGGGAGCTGTTTTTT.

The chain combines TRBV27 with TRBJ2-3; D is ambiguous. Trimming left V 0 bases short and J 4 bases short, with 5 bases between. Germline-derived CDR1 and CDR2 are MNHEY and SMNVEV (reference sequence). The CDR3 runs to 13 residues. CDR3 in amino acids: CASSLSVADTQYF. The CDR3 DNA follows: TGTGCCAGCAGTTTATCAGTCGCAGATACGCAGTATTTT.

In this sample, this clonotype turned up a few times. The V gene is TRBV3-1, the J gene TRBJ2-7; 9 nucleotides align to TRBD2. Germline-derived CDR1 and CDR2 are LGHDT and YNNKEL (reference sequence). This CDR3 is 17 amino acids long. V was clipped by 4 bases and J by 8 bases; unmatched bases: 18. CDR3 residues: CASSLEGLADGLWKQYF. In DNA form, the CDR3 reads TGTGCCAGCAGCCTTGAGGGACTAGCTGACGGTTTGTGGAAGCAGTACTTC.